Listed here are 12 T cell receptor beta chains from one sample, sequenced in a study of CD8+CD57+ T cells in acquired aplastic anemia. TCR beta VDJ and CDR3 were profiled, and genomic DNA was the template. From the reads, TCRdb called clonotypes with MiXCR, one entry per CDR3 protein. The repertoire has approximately 300,000 distinct CDR3 sequences, about three fifths of them found once; the top ten carry roughly 1.2%. CD8+CD57+ cell expansion, shown by flow cytometry, had occurred in the patients selected for sequencing. Sequences were obtained from sorted CD4+, CD8+, or CD8+CD57+ T cells (not recorded which) from PBMCs. All receptors come from a human donor with aplastic anemia.

The V and J genes are TRBV20-1 and TRBJ1-1, with unresolved D. Germline V CDR1 and CDR2: DFQATT, SNEGSKA (reference sequence). The CDR3 length is 14 residues. V was trimmed by 0 bases and J by 0 bases, leaving 8 bases between them. The CDR3 DNA follows: TGCAGTGCTAGAGATCTGCAGATGAACACTGAAGCTTTCTTT. The encoded protein is CSARDLQMNTEAFF.

This clonotype has ten or more counts. The chain recombines TRBV7-7 with TRBJ2-5; the match to TRBD2 covers 12 bases. V was clipped by 5 bases and J by 5 bases; unmatched bases: 9. The germline CDR1 and CDR2 sequences are SSHAT and FNYEAQ (reference sequence). The CDR3 sequence is 16 residues long. The CDR3 is CASSQSSGGAGETQYF. The CDR3 coding sequence is TGTGCCAGCAGCCAGTCTAGCGGGGGGGCTGGGGAGACCCAGTACTTC.

This clonotype has at least ten counts. The chain uses TRBV11-2 and TRBJ1-5, with D uncertain. V was trimmed by 5 bases and J by 0 bases, leaving 11 bases between them. Germline V lookup: CDR1 SGHAT, CDR2 FQNNGV. The CDR3 runs to 15 residues. This CDR3 is CASSASYLSNQPQHF. CDR3 in DNA: TGTGCCAGCAGCGCCAGCTATCTTAGCAATCAGCCCCAGCATTTT.

This clonotype was seen ten or more times. V usage is TRBV15 and J usage is TRBJ2-2; 8 bases match TRBD2. J lost 1 base, V lost 0 bases, and 1 base had no gene match. The CDR3 consists of 16 residues. From germline, CDR1 is LNHNV and CDR2 YYDKDF (reference sequence). The chain's CDR3 is CATSRESGRNTGELFF. As DNA, the CDR3 is TGTGCCACCAGCAGAGAAAGCGGGAGGAACACCGGGGAGCTGTTTTTT.

This chain uses TRBV5-1 with TRBJ2-7, with D possibly being TRBD1 (5 bases). The CDR3 sequence is 14 residues long. Germline V gene lookup returns CDR1 SGHRS and CDR2 YFSETQ. The V end lost 7 bases, the J end lost 0 bases, and 14 bases lay between the germline ends. The CDR3 protein is CASAHNRNSYEQYF. In nucleotides, the CDR3 is TGCGCCAGCGCCCACAACAGGAACTCCTACGAGCAGTACTTC.

This rearrangement joins TRBV15 to TRBJ2-5; the D is unclear. There are 13 residues in the CDR3. Trimming cost V 3 bases and J 2 bases, with 7 bases left between them. CDR1 is LNHNV and CDR2 is YYDKDF in the germline V gene (reference sequence). The CDR3 DNA is TGTGCCACCAGCAGGCGTGGGCAAGAGACCCAGTACTTC. This encodes CATSRRGQETQYF. Drawing the rest from reference TRBV15 and TRBJ2-5, the complete variable domain is DAMVIQNPRYQVTQFGKPVTLSCSQTLNHNVMYWYQQKSSQAPKLLFHYYDKDFNNEADTPDNFQSRRPNTSFCFLDIRSPGLGDTAMYLCATSRRGQETQYFGPGTRLLVL.

J is TRBJ2-7 and V is TRBV20-1, with 9 bases fitting TRBD2. From germline, CDR1 is DFQATT and CDR2 SNEGSKA (reference sequence). Trimming cost V 6 bases and J 5 bases; bases outside gene matches: 8. This CDR3 is built from 13 residues. The chain's CDR3 is CSAPGLAHHEQYF. CDR3 DNA sequence: TGCAGTGCACCGGGACTAGCCCATCACGAGCAGTACTTC.

The CDR3 here is CASGRGLNTEAFF. CDR3 bases: TGTGCCAGCGGCAGGGGTTTGAACACTGAAGCTTTCTTT. The rearrangement links TRBV3-1 to TRBJ1-1; tentative D call: TRBD1 (6 bases). The V end was cut by 8 bases, the J end by 0 bases, with 10 bases between. Looked up from germline, CDR1 is LGHDT and CDR2 is YNNKEL (reference sequence). The length of the CDR3 is 13 residues.

This chain joins TRBV2 and TRBJ2-7; tentative D call: TRBD2 (6 bases). CDR1 SNHLY and CDR2 FYNNEI come from the germline V gene. The CDR3 loop spans 13 amino acids. Between the trimmed V and J ends, which lost 6 bases and 2 bases, there was a span of 11 bases. DNA of the CDR3: TGTGCCAGCAGGGAGGGGCTCCCCTACGAGCAGTACTTC. Protein product: CASREGLPYEQYF.

The chain has TRBV9 and TRBJ1-6; 7 bases line up with TRBD1. From germline, CDR1 is SGDLS and CDR2 YYNGEE. The V gene end was trimmed by 4 bases and the J gene end by 6 bases; junction bases not matched to a gene: 4. The CDR3 runs to 14 residues. CDR3 residues: CASSLGQANSPLHF. The CDR3 DNA follows: TGTGCCAGCAGCCTAGGACAGGCTAATTCACCCCTCCACTTT.

The sample holds many counts of this clonotype. The chain carries TRBV15 and TRBJ2-3; TRBD2 agrees at 7 bases. CDR1 is LNHNV and CDR2 is YYDKDF in the germline V gene (reference sequence). The CDR3 is 17 amino acids. V dropped 4 bases and J dropped 2; count of bases not matched to a gene: 12. CDR3 in amino acids: CATSNLRLAEDTDTQYF. CDR3 DNA sequence: TGTGCCACCAGCAACCTAAGACTAGCTGAGGACACAGATACGCAGTATTTT.

The gene calls are TRBV19 and TRBJ1-5; 7 bases agree with TRBD1. The CDR3 sequence is 14 residues long. CDR1 and CDR2 (germline): LNHDA, SQIVND (reference sequence). J gave up 6 bases and V 7 bases, and 9 bases lay outside the gene matches. This CDR3 reads CASTPGQFSQPQHF. CDR3 DNA: TGTGCCAGTACCCCGGGACAGTTCTCTCAGCCCCAGCATTTT.